The rows below give T cell receptor beta chains drawn from one sample of a study of blood T cell repertoires in COVID-19. Produced via immunoSEQ multiplex PCR; TCRdb's table is partial and in-frame only. The data contain roughly 230,000 clones, roughly nine tenths of them singletons. Sequencing was done on a sample of PBMCs or T cells enriched from blood (not recorded which). All receptors come from a woman younger than 45 with acute COVID-19. CDR3s include the opening cysteine and the closing phenylalanine or tryptophan. The D gene is left open where the match is weak. Size values are once, few and many counts, or a class for expanded clones, and some rows have none.

TRBV19	TRBJ2-1	TRBD2	NA	CASSIALAGGLFEQFF	TGTGCCAGTAGTATAGCCCTAGCGGGGGGGCTTTTTGAGCAGTTCTTC
TRBV6-5	TRBJ1-1	TRBD1	few	CASSPSWGQNEAFF	TGTGCCAGCAGTCCCTCGTGGGGACAGAATGAAGCTTTCTTT
TRBV5-1	TRBJ1-4	TRBD1	NA	CASSLQGGEKLFF	TGCGCCAGCAGCTTACAGGGGGGTGAAAAACTGTTTTTT
TRBV7-9	TRBJ1-1	NA	NA	CASSKSGAGDTEAFF	TGTGCCAGCAGCAAGTCAGGGGCAGGGGACACTGAAGCTTTCTTT
TRBV30	TRBJ1-5	NA	NA	CAWSPSGQGFANQPQHF	TGTGCCTGGAGTCCCTCGGGCCAGGGATTTGCCAATCAGCCCCAGCATTTT
TRBV11-2	TRBJ2-7	NA	NA	CASSLVGPEQYF	TGTGCCAGCAGCTTAGTGGGGCCAGAGCAGTACTTC
TRBV29-1	TRBJ2-2	TRBD1	NA	CSVEDAGRGLAGELFF	TGCAGCGTTGAAGATGCGGGCAGGGGGTTGGCCGGGGAGCTGTTTTTT
TRBV27	TRBJ1-5	NA	NA	CASSPKGYSNQPQHF	TGTGCCAGCAGCCCAAAGGGGTATAGCAATCAGCCCCAGCATTTT
TRBV7-3	TRBJ2-2	NA	NA	CASSPSSAHTGELFF	TGTGCCAGCAGCCCGTCTAGCGCTCACACCGGGGAGCTGTTTTTT
TRBV7-2	TRBJ2-3	NA	few	CASSRGLTSTDTQYF	TGTGCCAGCAGCCGGGGACTGACTAGCACAGATACGCAGTATTTT
TRBV19	TRBJ2-1	TRBD2	NA	CASSAPRLAGYNEQFF	TGTGCCAGTAGTGCCCCCAGGCTAGCGGGATACAATGAGCAGTTCTTC
TRBV19	TRBJ1-6	NA	NA	CASSSGGRGNSPLHF	TGTGCCAGTTCCTCGGGTGGCAGGGGTAATTCACCCCTCCACTTT
TRBV9	TRBJ1-1	NA	NA	CASSALGRTEAFF	TGTGCCAGCAGTGCCCTGGGGAGGACCGAAGCTTTCTTT
TRBV6-5	TRBJ2-7	NA	few	CASRRVTGYSYEQYF	TGTGCCAGCAGACGGGTAACAGGGTACTCCTACGAGCAGTACTTC
TRBV3-1/TRBV3-2	TRBJ1-1	NA	NA	CASSQAQRLFTEAFF	TGTGCCAGCAGCCAAGCCCAGCGGTTATTCACTGAAGCTTTCTTT
TRBV5-4	TRBJ2-2	NA	NA	CASSQTNTGELFF	TGTGCCAGCAGCCAGACGAACACCGGGGAGCTGTTTTTT
TRBV5-1	TRBJ1-3	NA	NA	CASSPDRLGNTIYF	TGCGCCAGCAGCCCGGACAGACTTGGAAACACCATATATTTT
TRBV9	TRBJ1-2	NA	NA	CASSVGVTLGEFPYGYTF	TGTGCCAGCAGCGTAGGCGTGACACTCGGGGAGTTTCCCTATGGCTACACCTTC
TRBV4-1	TRBJ2-7	NA	NA	CASSQDLYSSYEQYF	TGCGCCAGCAGCCAAGATCTCTACAGCTCCTACGAGCAGTACTTC
TRBV30	TRBJ1-2	NA	NA	CAWSVPLTDPYGYTF	TGTGCCTGGAGTGTACCATTGACAGACCCCTATGGCTACACCTTC
TRBV4-1	TRBJ1-4	TRBD1	NA	CASSGRQGATNEKLFF	TGCGCCAGCAGCGGACGACAGGGGGCGACTAATGAAAAACTGTTTTTT
TRBV19	TRBJ2-7	TRBD1	NA	CASKKTGTGYEQYF	TGTGCCAGTAAAAAGACAGGGACCGGCTACGAGCAGTACTTC
TRBV27	TRBJ1-2	TRBD1	few	CASSLSPQGARYGYTF	TGTGCCAGCAGTTTATCCCCACAGGGGGCGCGATATGGCTACACCTTC
TRBV19	TRBJ2-7	NA	NA	CASSITGFYEQYF	TGTGCCAGTAGTATAACAGGATTCTACGAGCAGTACTTC
TRBV4-1	TRBJ1-1	NA	NA	CASSQGPVRNTEAFF	TGCGCCAGCAGCCAAGGCCCGGTAAGGAACACTGAAGCTTTCTTT
TRBV29-1	TRBJ1-1	NA	NA	CSALLRLNTEAFF	TGCAGCGCCCTTTTGAGGCTGAACACTGAAGCTTTCTTT
TRBV28	TRBJ1-2	NA	NA	CATRGEGYGYTF	TGTGCCACGAGAGGGGAGGGCTATGGCTACACCTTC
TRBV25-1	TRBJ1-2	NA	NA	CASSRDYSYGYTF	TGTGCCAGCAGTCGGGACTACTCCTATGGCTACACCTTC
TRBV6-2/TRBV6-3	TRBJ2-7	TRBD1	NA	CASSYRGQDGNEQYF	TGTGCCAGCAGTTACCGGGGACAGGACGGGAACGAGCAGTACTTC
TRBV12-3/TRBV12-4	TRBJ1-4	NA	NA	CASRAINEKLFF	TGTGCCAGCAGGGCCATTAATGAAAAACTGTTTTTT
TRBV30	TRBJ1-6	TRBD1	NA	CAWARLTTGASPLHF	TGTGCCTGGGCCAGGTTAACGACAGGGGCCTCACCCCTCCACTTT
TRBV19	TRBJ1-5	NA	NA	CASRVRGGSNQPQHF	TGTGCCAGTAGAGTCAGAGGGGGTAGCAATCAGCCCCAGCATTTT
TRBV4-3	TRBJ1-3	TRBD1	NA	CASSQERDRGNTIYF	TGCGCCAGCAGCCAAGAAAGGGACAGGGGAAACACCATATATTTT
TRBV29-1	TRBJ1-2	TRBD1	NA	CSVGGQGFYGYTF	TGCAGCGTTGGGGGACAGGGGTTCTATGGCTACACCTTC
TRBV5-1	TRBJ2-7	TRBD1	NA	CASSLYLGTGNYEQYF	TGCGCCAGCAGCCTATACCTTGGGACAGGGAACTACGAGCAGTACTTC
TRBV10-3	TRBJ2-7	NA	NA	CAISSSGTYEQYF	TGTGCCATCAGTAGTTCGGGTACCTACGAGCAGTACTTC
TRBV27	TRBJ2-6	TRBD2	NA	CASSLGTSGGSGANVLTF	TGTGCCAGCAGCCTGGGGACTAGCGGGGGCTCTGGGGCCAACGTCCTGACTTTC
TRBV6-5	TRBJ1-2	TRBD1	NA	CASSYGTGGGYTF	TGTGCCAGCAGTTACGGGACAGGGGGGGGCTACACCTTC
TRBV9	TRBJ1-1	TRBD1	NA	CASSGMTGGFFTEAFF	TGTGCCAGCAGCGGAATGACAGGGGGCTTTTTCACTGAAGCTTTCTTT
TRBV10-3	TRBJ1-2	NA	NA	CAIRGSNDYGYTF	TGTGCCATCCGGGGTTCTAATGACTATGGCTACACCTTC
TRBV2	TRBJ1-6	NA	NA	CASHRVRNSPLHF	TGTGCCAGCCACAGGGTAAGGAATTCACCCCTCCACTTT
TRBV3-1/TRBV3-2	TRBJ2-1	NA	NA	CASSQFALGEQFF	TGTGCCAGCAGCCAGTTTGCTCTCGGTGAGCAGTTCTTC
TRBV5-1	TRBJ1-6	TRBD1	NA	CASSLVAGGNSPLHF	TGCGCCAGCAGCTTGGTGGCAGGGGGTAATTCACCCCTCCACTTT